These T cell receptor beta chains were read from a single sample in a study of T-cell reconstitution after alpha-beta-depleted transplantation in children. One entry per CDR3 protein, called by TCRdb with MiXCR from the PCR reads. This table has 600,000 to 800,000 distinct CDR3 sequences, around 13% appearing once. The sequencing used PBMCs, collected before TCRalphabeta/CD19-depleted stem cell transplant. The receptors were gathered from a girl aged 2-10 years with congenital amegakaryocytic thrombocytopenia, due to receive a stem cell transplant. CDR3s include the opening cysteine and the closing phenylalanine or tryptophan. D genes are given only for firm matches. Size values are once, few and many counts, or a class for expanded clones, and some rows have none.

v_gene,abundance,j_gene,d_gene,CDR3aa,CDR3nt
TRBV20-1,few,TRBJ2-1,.,CSARDLLEQFF,TGCAGTGCTAGAGATCTCCTTGAGCAGTTCTTC
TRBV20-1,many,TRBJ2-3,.,CSARDRRVGVDTQYF,TGCAGTGCTAGAGACCGTCGGGTGGGTGTGGATACGCAGTATTTT
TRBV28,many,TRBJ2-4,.,CASNRRTDIQYF,TGTGCCAGCAATCGACGTACCGACATTCAGTACTTC
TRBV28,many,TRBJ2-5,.,CASSTSRFAQYF,TGTGCCAGCAGCACTTCTCGTTTTGCCCAGTACTTC
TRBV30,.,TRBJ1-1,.,CAAGLNTEAFF,TGTGCCGCCGGTCTGAACACTGAAGCTTTCTTT
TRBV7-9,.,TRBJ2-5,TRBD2,CASSAQASGVFQETQYF,TGTGCCAGCAGCGCCCAGGCTAGCGGCGTGTTTCAAGAGACCCAGTACTTC
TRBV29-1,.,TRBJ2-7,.,CSVLVGGGGYEQYF,TGCAGCGTCTTGGTGGGCGGAGGGGGCTACGAGCAGTACTTC
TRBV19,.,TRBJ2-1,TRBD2,CASTVEREGPGEQFF,TGTGCCAGTACCGTCGAGCGGGAGGGCCCGGGTGAGCAGTTCTTC
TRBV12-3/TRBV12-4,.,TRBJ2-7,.,CASGTGGSSYEQYF,TGTGCCAGTGGAACTGGCGGATCCTCCTACGAGCAGTACTTC
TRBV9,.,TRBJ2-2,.,CASSEVPEPGELFF,TGTGCCAGCAGCGAGGTTCCAGAACCCGGGGAGCTGTTTTTT
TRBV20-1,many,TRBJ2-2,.,CSARPGAVPNTGELFF,TGCAGTGCTAGGCCTGGGGCGGTTCCGAACACCGGGGAGCTGTTTTTT
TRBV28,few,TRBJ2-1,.,CASRRQDLPYNEQFF,TGTGCCAGCCGTCGACAGGACCTCCCCTACAATGAGCAGTTCTTC
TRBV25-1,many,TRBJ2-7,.,CASSESTSFYEQYF,TGTGCCAGCAGTGAATCAACATCTTTCTACGAGCAGTACTTC
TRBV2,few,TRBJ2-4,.,CATTGEARIQYF,TGTGCCACCACGGGTGAGGCACGCATTCAGTACTTC
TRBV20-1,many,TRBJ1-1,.,CSARDSPGIGAFF,TGCAGTGCTAGAGATTCCCCGGGTATCGGAGCTTTCTTT
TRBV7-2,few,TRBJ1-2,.,CASSPLGGRQPFGYTF,TGTGCCAGCAGCCCCCTTGGAGGCCGCCAACCTTTTGGCTACACCTTC
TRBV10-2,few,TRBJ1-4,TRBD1,CASSRRQGATNEKLFF,TGCGCCAGCAGTAGGAGACAGGGGGCTACTAATGAAAAACTGTTTTTT
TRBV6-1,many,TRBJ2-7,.,CASSQTISYEQYF,TGTGCCAGCAGCCAGACTATCTCTTACGAGCAGTACTTC
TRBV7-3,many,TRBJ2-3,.,CASSLRGANTDTQYF,TGTGCCAGCAGCTTAAGGGGGGCCAACACAGATACGCAGTATTTT
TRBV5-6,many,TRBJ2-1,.,CASSSGVSYNEQFF,TGTGCCAGCAGCTCGGGGGTCTCCTACAATGAGCAGTTCTTC
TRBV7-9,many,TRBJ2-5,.,CASSLVFSDLQETQYF,TGTGCCAGCAGCTTAGTGTTCAGCGACCTCCAAGAGACCCAGTACTTC
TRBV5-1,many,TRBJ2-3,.,CASSLAWRDTQYF,TGCGCCAGCAGCTTGGCGTGGCGGGATACGCAGTATTTT
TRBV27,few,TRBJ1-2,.,CASSAQANYGYTF,TGTGCCAGCAGCGCCCAGGCGAACTATGGCTACACCTTC
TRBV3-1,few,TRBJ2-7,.,CASSQGPSREQYF,TGTGCCAGCAGCCAAGGGCCCTCTAGGGAGCAGTACTTC
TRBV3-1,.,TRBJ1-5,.,CAICSRAPSPISNQPQHF,TGTGCCATCTGTTCCCGGGCCCCGAGCCCCATAAGCAATCAGCCCCAGCATTTT
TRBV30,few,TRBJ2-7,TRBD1,CAWLPGQGPYEQYF,TGTGCCTGGCTCCCGGGACAGGGTCCCTACGAGCAGTACTTC
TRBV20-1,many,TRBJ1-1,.,CSARSTEAFF,TGCAGTGCTAGGTCGACAGAAGCTTTCTTT
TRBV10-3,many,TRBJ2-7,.,CAISDLVAPEDEQYF,TGTGCCATCAGTGACCTAGTTGCCCCGGAAGACGAGCAGTACTTC
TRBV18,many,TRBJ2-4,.,CASSPVENGEDIQYF,TGTGCCAGCTCCCCTGTGGAGAACGGAGAAGACATTCAGTACTTC
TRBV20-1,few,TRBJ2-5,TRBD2,CSARDPAGRGEETQYF,TGCAGTGCTAGAGATCCCGCCGGGAGGGGAGAAGAGACCCAGTACTTC
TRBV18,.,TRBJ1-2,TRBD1,CASSYNRGFGYTF,TGTGCCAGCTCATACAACAGGGGATTCGGCTACACCTTC
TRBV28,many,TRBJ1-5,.,CASLGSYSNQPQHF,TGTGCCAGTTTGGGCAGTTATAGCAATCAGCCCCAGCATTTT
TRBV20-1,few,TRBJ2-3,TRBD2,CSAIRGLAGEDTQYF,TGCAGTGCTATTCGAGGACTAGCGGGAGAGGATACGCAGTATTTT
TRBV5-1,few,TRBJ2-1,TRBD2,CASSYKPGLAGNEQFF,TGCGCCAGCAGCTACAAACCGGGACTAGCAGGGAATGAGCAGTTCTTC
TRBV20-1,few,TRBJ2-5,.,CSARVPAEETQYF,TGCAGTGCTAGAGTCCCAGCGGAAGAGACCCAGTACTTC
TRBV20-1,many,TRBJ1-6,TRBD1,CSAQDREGSPLHF,TGCAGTGCTCAGGACAGGGAAGGTTCACCCCTCCACTTT
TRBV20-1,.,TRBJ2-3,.,CSARDRRLVLTDTQYF,TGCAGTGCTAGAGATAGGAGGCTTGTACTCACAGATACGCAGTATTTT
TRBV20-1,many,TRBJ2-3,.,CSARDLLEGSGDTQYF,TGCAGTGCTAGAGACCTCCTCGAGGGATCAGGAGATACGCAGTATTTT
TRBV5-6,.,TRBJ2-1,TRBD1,CASSARQGAWNEQFF,TGTGCCAGCAGCGCGCGACAGGGGGCCTGGAATGAGCAGTTCTTC
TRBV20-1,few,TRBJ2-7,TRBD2,CSASPATSGSEQYF,TGCAGTGCTAGCCCCGCGACTAGCGGGAGCGAGCAGTACTTC
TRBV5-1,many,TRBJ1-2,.,CASSLEGRPYGYTF,TGCGCCAGCAGCTTGGAGGGCAGGCCCTATGGCTACACCTTC
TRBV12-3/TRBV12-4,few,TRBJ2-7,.,CASSSDAFSYEQYF,TGTGCCAGCAGTTCCGACGCCTTCTCCTACGAGCAGTACTTC
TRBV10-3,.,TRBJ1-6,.,CATRGGAYPSPLHF,TGTGCCACCCGGGGGGGGGCATATCCTTCACCCCTCCACTTT
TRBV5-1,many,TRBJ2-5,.,CASSSDTETQYF,TGCGCCAGCAGCTCCGACACAGAGACCCAGTACTTC
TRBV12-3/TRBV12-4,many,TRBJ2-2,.,CASSLGGPNTGELFF,TGTGCCAGCAGTTTGGGGGGACCGAACACCGGGGAGCTGTTTTTT
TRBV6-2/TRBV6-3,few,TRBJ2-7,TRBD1,CASSTSRDRESAEYEQYF,TGTGCCAGCAGTACGTCCCGGGACAGGGAATCAGCGGAGTACGAGCAGTACTTC
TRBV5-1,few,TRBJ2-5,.,CASRSSRGFQETQYF,TGCGCCAGCAGGTCCTCGCGGGGCTTTCAAGAGACCCAGTACTTC
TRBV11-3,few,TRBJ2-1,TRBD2,CASSPPSGSPSYNEQFF,TGTGCCAGCAGCCCTCCTAGCGGGTCCCCCTCCTACAATGAGCAGTTCTTC
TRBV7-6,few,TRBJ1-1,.,CASSLDGYEAFF,TGTGCCAGCAGCTTAGATGGATATGAAGCTTTCTTT
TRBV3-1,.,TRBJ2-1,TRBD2,CASSHRLAELRSYNEQFF,TGTGCCAGCAGCCATCGGCTAGCGGAGCTCCGGTCCTACAATGAGCAGTTCTTC
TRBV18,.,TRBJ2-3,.,CASSPREIADTQYF,TGTGCCAGCTCACCACGGGAAATCGCGGATACGCAGTATTTT
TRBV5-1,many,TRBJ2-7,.,CASSLDGFSYEQYF,TGCGCCAGCAGCTTGGATGGGTTCTCCTACGAGCAGTACTTC
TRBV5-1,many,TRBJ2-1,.,CASSLLGREQFF,TGTGCCAGCAGTTTGCTGGGCAGGGAGCAGTTCTTC